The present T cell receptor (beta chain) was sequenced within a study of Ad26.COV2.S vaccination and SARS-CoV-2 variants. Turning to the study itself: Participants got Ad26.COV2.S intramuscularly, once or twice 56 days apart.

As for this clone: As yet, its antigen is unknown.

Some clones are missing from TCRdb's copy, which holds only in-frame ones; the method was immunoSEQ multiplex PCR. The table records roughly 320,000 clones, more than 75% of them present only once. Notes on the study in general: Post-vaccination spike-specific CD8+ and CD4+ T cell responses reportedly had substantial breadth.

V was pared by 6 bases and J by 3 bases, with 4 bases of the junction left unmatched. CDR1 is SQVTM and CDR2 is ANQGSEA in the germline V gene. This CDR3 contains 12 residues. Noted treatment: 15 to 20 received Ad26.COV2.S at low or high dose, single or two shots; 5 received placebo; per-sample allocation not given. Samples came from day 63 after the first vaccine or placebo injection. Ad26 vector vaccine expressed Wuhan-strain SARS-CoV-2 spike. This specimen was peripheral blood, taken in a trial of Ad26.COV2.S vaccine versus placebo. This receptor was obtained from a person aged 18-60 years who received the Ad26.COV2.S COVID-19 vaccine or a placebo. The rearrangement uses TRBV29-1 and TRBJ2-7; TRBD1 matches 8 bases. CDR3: CSVGQGVYEQYF. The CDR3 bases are TGCAGCGTAGGACAGGGAGTCTACGAGCAGTACTTC.